The sample holds one count of the clone carrying this T cell receptor (beta chain). The antigen remains undetermined. The data originate from a study of blood T cell dynamics during melanoma immunotherapy. Study-wide results and limits: PBMC repertoires of eventual disease-control patients split at W3 into clonality or diversity gains.

V lost 3 bases and J lost 12; bases outside the gene matches: 7. The CDR3 totals 13 residues. Germline-derived CDR1 and CDR2 are MNHEY and SVGAGI. Specified time point: week 3, after first cycle of checkpoint inhibitor. At 12 weeks after first infusion, RECIST 1.1 defined response for most patients. Each bulk PBMC sample had 300 to 400 ng DNA loaded. The protocol was immunoSEQ multiplex PCR, while the TCRdb copy is restricted to in-frame clones and leaves out a portion. The sample has over 9,000 clones; approximately 81% are singletons. The clonotype comes from a human donor with melanoma. The gene calls are TRBV6-5 and TRBJ2-4, with 8 bases that match TRBD2. Specimen: blood, collected from a patient treated with checkpoint blockade. CDR3 loop: CASSYSLGGAQYF. The CDR3 DNA follows: TGTGCCAGCAGTTATTCCCTCGGGGGGGCTCAGTACTTC.